This TCR beta chain stems from a study of T cell responses to AZD1222 COVID-19 vaccine. Points on this clone: Its antigen remains unidentified.

Deletions cut 7 bases from V and 6 bases from J, with 13 bases between. CDR3 length equals 12 residues. Germline assignment: CDR1 SQVTM and CDR2 ANQGSEA. Method: immunoSEQ multiplex PCR; TCRdb's copy keeps in-frame clones and lacks some. The sample carries about 74,000 clones, about nine tenths recorded once. The study's findings and limits: Across the whole spike, CD4 TCRs peaked at regions 160-218 and 743-854. Regions left unmutated in variants are reportedly the target of nearly half of spike-specific TCRs. There were repertoire samples only from the period after the peak T cell response. Spike-specific TCR breadth and depth went up after people got two AZD1222 doses.

This TCR was sampled from an adult in good health. The material sequenced was peripheral blood, taken on day 0 of AZD1222 vaccination. The chain has TRBV29-1 and TRBJ2-1; D may match TRBD1 or TRBD2 (5 bases each). Here the CDR3 DNA reads TGCAGCGGCAGGGATGGGGGCAATGAGCAGTTCTTC. Amino acid sequence: CSGRDGGNEQFF.